This T cell receptor beta chain was found in a study of T cell clones after liver transplantation. As for the study in general: Three of eight recipients were HCV-positive; others had non-autoimmune, non-viral indications.

On this clone: What it binds is not known.

The CDR3 runs 15 residues. The ends were cut back, 5 bases at V and 1 base at J, with 13 bases in the middle. Germline lookup yields CDR1 SGHAT and CDR2 FQNNGV. Clones were sequenced by immunoSEQ multiplex PCR, and TCRdb holds only the in-frame ones, with some missing. The profile shows 20,000 to 30,000 clones, about 70% of them singletons. Regarding the study as a whole: In 5 of 8 subjects, circulating graft-donor-reactive CD4 TCRbeta sequences fell significantly after transplant.

The source was CD4+ T cells from blood, collected before liver transplant. The chain employs TRBV11-2 and TRBJ2-3, with a possible D match to TRBD1 (5 bases). The sequence was obtained from a human donor who received a liver transplant. The CDR3, as DNA: TGTGCCAGCAGCCAATTAGGGGAACGCACAGATACGCAGTATTTT. Its translation is CASSQLGERTDTQYF.